The 27 T cell receptor beta chains given below trace back to one sample, sequenced in a study of shared clonotypes between healthy human individuals. Clones were sequenced by immunoSEQ multiplex PCR, and TCRdb holds only the in-frame ones, with some missing. The sample shows hundreds of thousands of clones, around 96% of them seen only once. Sequencing input: naive CD4+ T cells sorted from blood. Indicated subset: CD45RA+ positively selected. The source is a woman aged 30 to 39 in good health.

V usage is TRBV6-6 and J usage is TRBJ2-1; 9 nucleotides match TRBD2. Germline V gene data show CDR1 as MNHNY and CDR2 as SVGAGI (reference sequence). This CDR3 is built from 16 residues. Losses at the gene ends were 2 bases for V and 5 bases for J; bases not matched to a gene: 7. CDR3 DNA sequence: TGTGCCAGCAGTTACGGTCCAGCGGGAGGAAACAATGAGCAGTTCTTC. This gives the protein CASSYGPAGGNNEQFF.

This chain connects TRBV28 to TRBJ1-1; TRBD1 matches at 7 bases. The CDR3 spans 15 residues. Germline V gives CDR1 MDHEN, CDR2 SYDVKM. Germline trimming cut 4 bases from V and 1 base from J; bases unmatched to any gene: 6. The CDR3 reads CASSSQGNGNTEAFF. The DNA of the CDR3 is TGTGCCAGCAGTTCACAGGGGAATGGGAACACTGAAGCTTTCTTT.

This clone was observed a single time. The V gene is TRBV7-2, the J gene TRBJ2-7, with 10 bases matching TRBD1. Germline V CDR1 and CDR2: SGHTA, FQGNSA. Trimming at V came to 5 bases and at J to 3 bases, leaving 7 bases not matched to a gene. The CDR3 sequence is 15 residues long. Here the CDR3 reads CASSGGQGVFYEQYF. DNA for the CDR3: TGTGCCAGCAGCGGAGGACAGGGGGTTTTCTACGAGCAGTACTTC.

The chain has TRBV2 and TRBJ2-7; perhaps TRBD1 as D (6 bases). This CDR3 region has 18 residues. Trimming cost V 1 base and J 4 bases, with 23 bases left between them. The germline CDR1 and CDR2 sequences are SNHLY and FYNNEI. The CDR3: CASSEDGRGSYRTYEQYF. In nucleotides, the CDR3 is TGTGCCAGCAGTGAAGATGGCAGGGGTTCCTACCGAACGTACGAGCAGTACTTC.

The V gene is TRBV6-5, the J gene TRBJ1-4; 10 bases line up with TRBD1. This CDR3 is built from 15 residues. V was clipped by 6 bases and J by 10 bases; unmatched bases: 11. CDR1 is MNHEY and CDR2 is SVGAGI in the germline V gene. CDR3: CASSLTGTGVRKLFF. The CDR3 nucleotides are TGTGCCAGCAGCTTAACCGGGACAGGGGTTCGAAAACTGTTTTTT.

The chain joins TRBV5-1 to TRBJ2-6; D is unclear. The CDR3 has 15 amino acids. Germline CDR1 reads SGHRS; CDR2 reads YFSETQ. Between the trimmed V and J ends, which lost 4 bases and 0 bases, there was a span of 8 bases. CDR3 sequence reads: CASSLQPSGANVLTF. Here the CDR3 DNA reads TGCGCCAGCAGCCTTCAACCCTCTGGGGCCAACGTCCTGACTTTC.

J is TRBJ2-5 and V is TRBV27; tentatively, D is TRBD1 (6 bases). The germline V and J ends were trimmed by 5 bases and 7 bases, with 14 bases remaining between them. CDR3 length: 13 amino acids. Per the germline V gene, CDR1 is MNHEY and CDR2 is SMNVEV (reference sequence). The CDR3 is CASSITGIGTQYF. Here the CDR3 DNA reads TGTGCCAGCAGTATAACAGGGATAGGGACCCAGTACTTC.

This sequence joins TRBV5-1 and TRBJ2-5; 7 nucleotides line up with TRBD1. The length of the CDR3 is 14 residues. After removal of 0 bases from V and 6 bases from J, the junction contained 5 bases not matched to a gene. Germline CDR1 and CDR2: SGHRS and YFSETQ. This chain's CDR3 is CASSLVVRGKTQYF. CDR3 bases: TGCGCCAGCAGCTTGGTGGTCAGGGGGAAGACCCAGTACTTC.

This chain uses TRBV6-5 with TRBJ2-7, with D possibly being TRBD1 (6 bases). The CDR3 totals 15 residues. The V gene's germline CDR1 is MNHEY and CDR2 SVGAGI. Trimming pared 6 bases from V and 4 bases from J, leaving 19 bases between. The CDR3 spells CASRASGTPIYEQYF. DNA of the CDR3: TGTGCCAGCAGAGCCTCCGGGACACCAATATACGAGCAGTACTTC.

The chain employs TRBV4-1 and TRBJ2-3; D remains ambiguous. Per the germline V gene, CDR1 is MGHRA and CDR2 is YSYEKL. Trimming removed 2 bases from V and 0 bases from J, with 9 bases in between. This CDR3 has 15 amino acids. The CDR3 protein is CASSQFSESTDTQYF. As DNA, the CDR3 is TGCGCCAGCAGCCAATTCAGCGAGAGCACAGATACGCAGTATTTT.

The V gene is TRBV5-1, the J gene TRBJ1-1, with 9 bases that match TRBD1. Germline CDR1 and CDR2: SGHRS and YFSETQ. The CDR3 is 17 residues long. Germline trimming cut 3 bases from V and 1 base from J; bases unmatched to any gene: 10. CDR3 in DNA: TGCGCCAGCAGCTGGGACAGGGTGGGAAAAGGGAACACTGAAGCTTTCTTT. This translates into CASSWDRVGKGNTEAFF.

The J gene is TRBJ2-1, the V gene TRBV7-8, with D possibly TRBD1 on 5 matching bases. With 4 bases removed from V and 5 bases from J, the gap between germline ends came to 15 bases. The CDR3 consists of 15 residues. CDR1 SGHVS and CDR2 FQNEAQ come from the germline V gene. As DNA, the CDR3 is TGTGCCAGCAGCTCCATCCAGGGTCCCCACAATGAGCAGTTCTTC. As protein: CASSSIQGPHNEQFF.

CDR3 in DNA: TGTGCCAGCAGCAAGGGACTAGCGTTGAGCAATGAGCAGTTCTTC. It encodes CASSKGLALSNEQFF. The rearrangement uses TRBV14 and TRBJ2-1; 10 bases map to TRBD2. This CDR3 has 15 amino acids. The V gene's germline CDR1 is SGHDN and CDR2 FVKESK. After removal of 5 bases from V and 6 bases from J, the junction contained 7 bases not matched to a gene.

Only one count was recorded for this clone. The V and J genes are TRBV19 and TRBJ2-5, with 10 bases identical to TRBD1. The tail of the sequence fits TRBJ2-7 better, so the J call may be wrong. Germline CDR1 is LNHDA and CDR2 is SQIVND (reference sequence). CDR3 length: 15 amino acids. The DNA of the CDR3 is TGTGCCAGTAGTGCATCCGGGACAGGGGTCTACGAGCAGTACTTC. Its translation is CASSASGTGVYEQYF.

In its sample, this clone was seen once. One end of the junction fails to match germline, which may point to a read error. The V call is TRBV5-8, the J call TRBJ2-7, with TRBD2 matching 8 bases. Germline loops: CDR1 SGHTS, CDR2 YDEGEE. This CDR3 contains 14 residues. Here the CDR3 DNA reads TGTGCCAGCAGCCCGTGGACTAGCTCCGACGAGCAGTACTTC. Amino acid sequence: CASSPWTSSDEQYF. The full variable domain, its missing parts supplied by reference TRBV5-8 and TRBJ2-7, is EAGVTQSPTHLIKTRGQQATLRCSPISGHTSVYWYQQALGLGLQFLLWYDEGEERNRGNFPPRFSGRQFPNYSSELNVNALELEDSALYLCASSPWTSSDEQYFGPGTRLTVT.

The rearrangement links TRBV15 to TRBJ2-5; D assignment may be TRBD1 or TRBD2 (5 bases each). Germline V gene sequence: CDR1 LNHNV, CDR2 YYDKDF (reference sequence). This CDR3 spans 14 amino acids. Trimming left V 0 bases short and J 3 bases short, with 8 bases between. The CDR3 DNA reads TGTGCCACCAGCAGAGATGGGGGAAAAGAGACCCAGTACTTC. The encoded protein is CATSRDGGKETQYF.

The chain couples TRBV18 to TRBJ2-1, with TRBD1 as a possible D gene (5 bases). V lost 2 bases and J 6 bases, leaving 14 bases between the germline ends. Germline values: CDR1 KGHSH, CDR2 LQKENI. CDR3 length: 15 amino acids. The CDR3 region is CASSPRVGQGNEQFF. The CDR3 DNA reads as TGTGCCAGCTCACCAAGGGTAGGGCAGGGCAATGAGCAGTTCTTC. Supplemented by reference TRBV18 and TRBJ2-1, the full variable domain reads NAGVMQNPRHLVRRRGQEARLRCSPMKGHSHVYWYRQLPEEGLKFMVYLQKENIIDESGMPKERFSAEFPKEGPSILRIQQVVRGDSAAYFCASSPRVGQGNEQFFGPGTRLTVL.

This clone was seen once. The chain is built from TRBV28 and TRBJ2-7, with 7 nucleotides matching TRBD1. Unmatched junction bases numbered 12, after V lost 8 bases and J lost 5 bases. The CDR3 has 14 residues. Per germline, CDR1 MDHEN and CDR2 SYDVKM. The CDR3: CASVSSDRDHEQYF. The CDR3 coding sequence is TGTGCCAGCGTGTCTAGTGACAGGGACCACGAGCAGTACTTC.

The CDR3 sequence is CASSDRGGAGTEAFF. The CDR3 DNA sequence: TGTGCCAGCTCAGACAGGGGGGGCGCGGGGACTGAAGCTTTCTTT. The chain uses TRBV18 and TRBJ1-1; 9 nucleotides agree with TRBD1. With 5 bases clipped from V and 5 bases from J, the junction kept 9 bases outside the gene matches. This CDR3 is built from 15 residues. Germline V gene data show CDR1 as KGHSH and CDR2 as LQKENI.

This clone was seen once. J is TRBJ2-7 and V is TRBV6-1; 10 nucleotides line up with TRBD1. Germline CDR1 is MNHNS and CDR2 is SASEGT. CDR3 length: 14 amino acids. The junction had 10 bases not matched to a gene; V was cut back by 10 bases and J by 4 bases. The CDR3 loop reads CATTWTGGIYEQYF. Here the CDR3 DNA reads TGTGCCACCACGTGGACAGGGGGTATTTACGAGCAGTACTTC.

The table lists this clone with a count of one. The sample carries other DNA sequences with the same CDR3. The V call is TRBV28, the J call TRBJ1-6, with unresolved D. Germline assignment: CDR1 MDHEN and CDR2 SYDVKM. CDR3 length: 14 residues. Trimming took 2 bases from V and 4 from J, leaving 6 bases between them. In DNA form, the CDR3 reads TGTGCCAGCAGTTTAAAAGGGTATAATTCACCCCTCCACTTT. Protein: CASSLKGYNSPLHF.

The chain couples TRBV18 to TRBJ2-3; TRBD2 matches 13 bases. This CDR3 contains 18 residues. Germline V CDR1 and CDR2: KGHSH, LQKENI. The V and J ends lost 1 base and 0 bases, in that order; junction bases with no gene match: 4. The DNA of the CDR3 is TGTGCCAGCTCACCACTACTAGCGGGAGGGCCCAGCACAGATACGCAGTATTTT. Residues: CASSPLLAGGPSTDTQYF.

This sequence joins TRBV6-1 and TRBJ2-5; maybe TRBD2 (6 bases). The DNA end favors TRBJ2-7, so the J call may be wrong. CDR3 length equals 14 residues. CDR1 is MNHNS and CDR2 is SASEGT in the germline V gene. The chain's CDR3 is CASIRRGNSAEQYF. The CDR3 DNA reads as TGTGCCAGCATTCGGAGGGGAAACTCGGCCGAGCAGTACTTC.

This clone was counted a single time. This chain uses TRBV28 with TRBJ2-7; 9 bases are shared with TRBD1. V was clipped by 4 bases and J by 2 bases; unmatched bases: 6. This CDR3 region has 15 residues. Germline loops: CDR1 MDHEN, CDR2 SYDVKM. The CDR3 region is CASSSTGTGTYEQYF. In DNA form, the CDR3 reads TGTGCCAGCAGTTCCACCGGGACAGGGACCTACGAGCAGTACTTC.

This chain links TRBV7-2 with TRBJ2-1; no clear D gene. Germline V gives CDR1 SGHTA, CDR2 FQGNSA. This CDR3 is 15 amino acids long. Trimming removed 5 bases from V and 3 bases from J, with 14 bases in between. The CDR3 protein is CASSPTSADYNEQFF. The CDR3 region has the DNA TGTGCCAGCAGCCCGACCTCTGCGGACTACAATGAGCAGTTCTTC.

The rearrangement uses TRBV27 and TRBJ2-1, with a weak D call TRBD2 (5 bases). This CDR3 contains 16 residues. Per germline, CDR1 MNHEY and CDR2 SMNVEV (reference sequence). The ends were cut back, 4 bases at V and 8 bases at J, with 21 bases in the middle. Written as DNA, the CDR3 is TGTGCCAGCAGTTCACAAGCGGCTGGGCCTACATATGAGCAGTTCTTC. It codes for CASSSQAAGPTYEQFF.

V and J are TRBV27 and TRBJ2-6; D call uncertain. The V gene lost 0 bases and the J gene lost 8 bases, with 11 bases spanning the gap. Germline CDR1 reads MNHEY; CDR2 reads SMNVEV (reference sequence). CDR3 length equals 15 residues. CDR3 amino acids: CASSLSSFAPNVLTF. The CDR3 DNA reads as TGTGCCAGCAGTTTATCGTCGTTCGCTCCCAACGTCCTGACTTTC.